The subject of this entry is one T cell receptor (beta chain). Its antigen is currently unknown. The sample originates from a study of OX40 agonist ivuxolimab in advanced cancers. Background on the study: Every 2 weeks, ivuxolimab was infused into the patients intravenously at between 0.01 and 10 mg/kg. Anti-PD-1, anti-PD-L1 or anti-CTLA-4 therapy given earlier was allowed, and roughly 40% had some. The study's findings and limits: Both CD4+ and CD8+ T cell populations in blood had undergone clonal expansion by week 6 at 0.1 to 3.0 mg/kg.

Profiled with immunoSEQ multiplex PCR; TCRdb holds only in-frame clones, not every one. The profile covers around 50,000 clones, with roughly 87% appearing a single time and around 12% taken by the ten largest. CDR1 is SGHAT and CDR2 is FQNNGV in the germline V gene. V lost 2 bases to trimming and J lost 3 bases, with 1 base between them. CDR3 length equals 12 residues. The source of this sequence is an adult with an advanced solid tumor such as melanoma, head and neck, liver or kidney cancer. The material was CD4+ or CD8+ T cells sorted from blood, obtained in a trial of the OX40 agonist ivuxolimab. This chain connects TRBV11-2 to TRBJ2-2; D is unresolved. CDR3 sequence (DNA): TGTGCCAGCAGCTTACACACCGGGGAGCTGTTTTTT. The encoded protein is CASSLHTGELFF.